This TCR beta chain was documented in a study of neurological immune-mediated disorders. Synthesis of cDNA was carried out by template-switch 5'RACE. The reaction used 10-nucleotide random UMIs. TCRdb analysed the 5' RACE reads with MiXCR anew, one entry per CDR3 protein. Here the sample spans approximately 31,000 distinct CDR3 sequences, around 4.5% being singletons. Ten or more counts support this clonotype. CDR1 and CDR2 from the germline V gene are SGHTA and FQGNSA. The CDR3 is 15 amino acids. V was trimmed by 6 bases and J by 1 base, leaving 15 bases between them. The specimen sequenced was PBMCs. The genes are TRBV7-2 and TRBJ2-5, with a possible D match to TRBD2 (7 bases). The receptor's source is a man aged 18 to 29 in good health. The CDR3 nucleotides read TGTGCCAGCAGTAGAGGGGGGGGGGCCCAAGAGACCCAGTACTTC. Its translation: CASSRGGGAQETQYF.